This TCR beta chain was recorded in a study of CD8+ T cells in alopecia areata. The CDR3 is 11 residues long. V shed 3 bases and J shed 0 bases, with 2 bases lying between them. Germline CDR1 GTSNPN, CDR2 SVGIG (reference sequence). Following extraction, RNA underwent reverse transcription to cDNA, which served as the sequencing template. The protocol was immunoSEQ multiplex PCR, while the TCRdb copy is restricted to in-frame clones and leaves out a portion. The table has roughly 200,000 clones, 55% to 70% seen once. Regarding treatment: oral pan-JAK inhibitor, 5-10 mg twice daily. As to this clone: The sample has other DNA sequences that encode this CDR3 too.

The receptor was isolated from a human donor with alopecia areata. This sequence joins TRBV30 and TRBJ1-1; D unclear. The sample consisted of CD4+ T cells sorted from blood, taken at week 4, from a patient treated with tofacitinib. The CDR3 DNA is TGTGCCTGGAGCTTGAACACTGAAGCTTTCTTT. Its protein is CAWSLNTEAFF.